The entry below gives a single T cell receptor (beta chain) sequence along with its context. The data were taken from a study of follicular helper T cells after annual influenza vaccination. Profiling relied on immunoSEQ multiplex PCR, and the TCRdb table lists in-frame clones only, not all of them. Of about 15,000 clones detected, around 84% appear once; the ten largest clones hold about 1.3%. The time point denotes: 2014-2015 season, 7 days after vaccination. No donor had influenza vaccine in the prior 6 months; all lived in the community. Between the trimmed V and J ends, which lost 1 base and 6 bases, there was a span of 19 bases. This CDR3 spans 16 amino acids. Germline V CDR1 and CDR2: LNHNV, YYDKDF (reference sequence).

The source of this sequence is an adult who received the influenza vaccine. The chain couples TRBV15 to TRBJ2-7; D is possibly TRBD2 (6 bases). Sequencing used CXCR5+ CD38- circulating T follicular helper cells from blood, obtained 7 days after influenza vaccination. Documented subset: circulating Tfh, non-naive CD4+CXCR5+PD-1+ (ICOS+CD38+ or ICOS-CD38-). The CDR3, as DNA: TGTGCCACCAGCAGAGTTCGGGGGAGGTTGATGTTCGAGCAGTACTTC. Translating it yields CATSRVRGRLMFEQYF.